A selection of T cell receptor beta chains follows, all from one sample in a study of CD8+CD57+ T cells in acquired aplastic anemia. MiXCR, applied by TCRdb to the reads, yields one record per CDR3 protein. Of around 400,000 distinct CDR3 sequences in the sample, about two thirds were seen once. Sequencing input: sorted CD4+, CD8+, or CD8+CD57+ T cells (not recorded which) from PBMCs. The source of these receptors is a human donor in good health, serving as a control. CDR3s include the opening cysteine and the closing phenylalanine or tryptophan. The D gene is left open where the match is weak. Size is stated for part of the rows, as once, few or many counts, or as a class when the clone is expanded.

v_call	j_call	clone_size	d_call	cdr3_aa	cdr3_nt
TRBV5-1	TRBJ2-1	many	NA	CASSPDFNEQFF	TGCGCCAGCAGCCCGGACTTCAATGAGCAGTTCTTC
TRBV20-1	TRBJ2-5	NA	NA	CSARVAQDLETQYF	TGCAGTGCTAGAGTAGCGCAGGACCTGGAGACCCAGTACTTC
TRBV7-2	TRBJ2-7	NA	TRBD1	CASSLAQGTGYEQYF	TGTGCCAGCAGCTTAGCACAGGGGACAGGCTACGAGCAGTACTTC
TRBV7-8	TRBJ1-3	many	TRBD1	CASSRQGEPGNTIYF	TGTGCCAGCAGCAGACAGGGAGAGCCTGGAAACACCATATATTTT
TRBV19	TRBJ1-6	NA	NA	CASSIRSSSYNSPLHF	TGTGCCAGTAGTATCAGGTCAAGCTCCTATAATTCACCCCTCCACTTT
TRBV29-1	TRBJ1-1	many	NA	CSGGGANTEAFF	TGCAGCGGGGGGGGAGCGAACACTGAAGCTTTCTTT
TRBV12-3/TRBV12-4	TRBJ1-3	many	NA	CASSSTSRSSGNTIYF	TGTGCCAGCAGTTCAACTTCAAGAAGCTCTGGAAACACCATATATTTT
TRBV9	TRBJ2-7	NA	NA	CASSVGGVDYEQYF	TGTGCCAGCAGCGTAGGGGGGGTGGACTACGAGCAGTACTTC
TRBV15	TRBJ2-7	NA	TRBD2	CATSRTSGGTYEQYF	TGTGCCACCAGCAGAACTAGCGGGGGGACCTACGAGCAGTACTTC
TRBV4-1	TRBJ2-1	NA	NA	CASSQDLTPTRLGEQFF	TGCGCCAGCAGCCAAGACCTTACCCCGACCCGACTCGGTGAGCAGTTCTTC
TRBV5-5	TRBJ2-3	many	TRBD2	CASTTLAGGDTQYF	TGTGCCAGCACCACACTAGCGGGGGGGGATACGCAGTATTTT
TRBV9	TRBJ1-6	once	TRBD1	CASSEAGGGQPQPLHF	TGTGCCAGCAGCGAGGCAGGGGGAGGGCAGCCCCAGCCCCTCCACTTT
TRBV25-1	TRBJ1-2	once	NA	CASSGAPGAVVGGYTF	TGTGCCAGCAGTGGGGCGCCAGGGGCCGTAGTTGGTGGCTACACCTTC
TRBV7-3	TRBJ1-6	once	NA	CASGLHGRNYSPLHF	TGTGCCAGCGGTCTCCACGGGAGAAATTATTCACCCCTCCACTTT
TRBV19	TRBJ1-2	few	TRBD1	CASSTLRQGDYGYTF	TGTGCCAGTAGTACCCTCCGGCAGGGGGACTATGGCTACACCTTC
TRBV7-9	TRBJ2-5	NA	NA	CASRRDGSHGTQYF	TGTGCCAGCAGGCGAGACGGGTCCCACGGGACCCAGTACTTC
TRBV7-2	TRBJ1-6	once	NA	CASSLAVRDSSEQF	TGTGCCAGCAGCTTAGCGGTCCGAGATTCCTCCGAGCAGTTT
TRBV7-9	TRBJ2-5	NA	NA	CASSLARRENTIYF	TGTGCCAGCAGCTTAGCGCGCAGGGAAAACACCATATATTTC
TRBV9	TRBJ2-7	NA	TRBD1	CASSLTGVFYEQYF	TGTGCCAGCAGCCTCACAGGGGTCTTCTACGAGCAGTACTTC